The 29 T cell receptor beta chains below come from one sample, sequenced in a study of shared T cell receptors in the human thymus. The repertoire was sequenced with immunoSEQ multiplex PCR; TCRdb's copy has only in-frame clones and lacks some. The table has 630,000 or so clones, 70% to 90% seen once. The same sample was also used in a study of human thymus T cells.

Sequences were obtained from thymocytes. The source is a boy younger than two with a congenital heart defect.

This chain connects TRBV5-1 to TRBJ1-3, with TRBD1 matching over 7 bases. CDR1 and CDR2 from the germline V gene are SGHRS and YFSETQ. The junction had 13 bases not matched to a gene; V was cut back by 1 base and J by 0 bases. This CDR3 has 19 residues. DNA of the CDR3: TGCGCCAGCAGCTTGAGGGGACAGCCCAGGAACTACTCTGGAAACACCATATATTTT. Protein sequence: CASSLRGQPRNYSGNTIYF.

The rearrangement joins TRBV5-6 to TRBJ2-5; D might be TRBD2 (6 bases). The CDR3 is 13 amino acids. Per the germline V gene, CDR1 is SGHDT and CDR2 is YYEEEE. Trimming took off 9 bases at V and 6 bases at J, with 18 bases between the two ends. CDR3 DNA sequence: TGTGCCACCGCGGAGGGGTATATGAAGACCCAGTACTTC. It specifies CATAEGYMKTQYF.

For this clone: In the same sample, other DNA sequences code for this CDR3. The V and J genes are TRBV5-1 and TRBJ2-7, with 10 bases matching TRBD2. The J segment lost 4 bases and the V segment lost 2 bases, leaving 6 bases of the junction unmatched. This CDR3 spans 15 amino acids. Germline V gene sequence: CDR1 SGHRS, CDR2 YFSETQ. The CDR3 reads CASSLVASGRYEQYF. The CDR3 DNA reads TGCGCCAGCAGCTTAGTGGCTAGCGGGAGATACGAGCAGTACTTC. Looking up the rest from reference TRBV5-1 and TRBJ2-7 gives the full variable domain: KAGVTQTPRYLIKTRGQQVTLSCSPISGHRSVSWYQQTPGQGLQFLFEYFSETQRNKGNFPGRFSGRQFSNSRSEMNVSTLELGDSALYLCASSLVASGRYEQYFGPGTRLTVT.

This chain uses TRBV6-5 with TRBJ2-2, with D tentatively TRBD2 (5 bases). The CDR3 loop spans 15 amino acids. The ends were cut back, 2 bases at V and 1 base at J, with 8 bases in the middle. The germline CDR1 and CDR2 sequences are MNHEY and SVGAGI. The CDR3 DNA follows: TGTGCCAGCAGTTACAGGGAGCTGAACACCGGGGAGCTGTTTTTT. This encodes CASSYRELNTGELFF.

CDR3 loop: CASSPLRGRDGLWSYEQYF. CDR3 in DNA: TGTGCCAGCAGCCCGCTGAGGGGGCGGGACGGACTATGGAGCTACGAGCAGTACTTC. V gene TRBV14 combines with J gene TRBJ2-7; D may be TRBD1 (7 bases). Germline V CDR1 and CDR2: SGHDN, FVKESK. The CDR3 has 19 residues. The V and J ends lost 4 bases and 3 bases respectively, with 28 bases between them. Combining the CDR3 with reference TRBV14 and TRBJ2-7 gives the whole variable domain EAGVTQFPSHSVIEKGQTVTLRCDPISGHDNLYWYRRVMGKEIKFLLHFVKESKQDESGMPNNRFLAERTGGTYSTLKVQPAELEDSGVYFCASSPLRGRDGLWSYEQYFGPGTRLTVT.

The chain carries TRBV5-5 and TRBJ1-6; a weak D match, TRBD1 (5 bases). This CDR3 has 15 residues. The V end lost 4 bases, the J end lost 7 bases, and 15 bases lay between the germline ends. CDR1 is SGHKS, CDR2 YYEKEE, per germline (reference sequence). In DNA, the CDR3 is TGTGCCAGCAGCGTTCCCGGGACTTTGAATTCACCCCTCCACTTT. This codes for CASSVPGTLNSPLHF. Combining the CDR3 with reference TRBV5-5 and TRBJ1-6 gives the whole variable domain DAGVTQSPTHLIKTRGQQVTLRCSPISGHKSVSWYQQVLGQGPQFIFQYYEKEERGRGNFPDRFSARQFPNYSSELNVNALLLGDSALYLCASSVPGTLNSPLHFGNGTRLTVT.

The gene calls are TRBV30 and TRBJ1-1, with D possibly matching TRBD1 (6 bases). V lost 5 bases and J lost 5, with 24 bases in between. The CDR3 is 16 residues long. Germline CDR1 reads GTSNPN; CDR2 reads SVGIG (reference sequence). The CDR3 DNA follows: TGTGCCTGGGGTAGTGCGGTACAGGGTCGGAATACTGAAGCTTTCTTT. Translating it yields CAWGSAVQGRNTEAFF.

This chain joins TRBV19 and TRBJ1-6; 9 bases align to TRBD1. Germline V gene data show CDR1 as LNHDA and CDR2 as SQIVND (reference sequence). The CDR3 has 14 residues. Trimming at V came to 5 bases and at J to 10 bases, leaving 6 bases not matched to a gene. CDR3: CASSERDRESPLHF. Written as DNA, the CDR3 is TGTGCCAGTAGTGAACGGGACAGGGAGTCACCCCTCCACTTT.

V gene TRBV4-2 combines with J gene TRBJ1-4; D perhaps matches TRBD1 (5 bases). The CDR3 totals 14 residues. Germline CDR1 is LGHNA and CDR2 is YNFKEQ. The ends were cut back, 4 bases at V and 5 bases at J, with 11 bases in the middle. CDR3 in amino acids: CASSLRGMNEKLFF. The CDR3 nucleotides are TGTGCCAGCAGCCTCCGGGGGATGAATGAAAAACTGTTTTTT.

The CDR3 nucleotides read TGTGCCAGCAGTTCTCTAGCGGGAAACAATGAGCAGTTCTTC. Its protein product is CASSSLAGNNEQFF. The J gene is TRBJ2-1, the V gene TRBV28, with 9 bases matching TRBD2. V lost 4 bases, J lost 5 bases, and 3 bases stayed unmatched. There are 14 residues in the CDR3. Per the germline V gene, CDR1 is MDHEN and CDR2 is SYDVKM.

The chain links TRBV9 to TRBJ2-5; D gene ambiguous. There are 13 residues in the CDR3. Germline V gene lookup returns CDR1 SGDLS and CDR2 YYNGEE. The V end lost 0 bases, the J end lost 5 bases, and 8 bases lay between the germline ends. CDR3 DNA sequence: TGTGCCAGCAGCGTAGCTGAGAGGGAGACCCAGTACTTC. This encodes CASSVAERETQYF.

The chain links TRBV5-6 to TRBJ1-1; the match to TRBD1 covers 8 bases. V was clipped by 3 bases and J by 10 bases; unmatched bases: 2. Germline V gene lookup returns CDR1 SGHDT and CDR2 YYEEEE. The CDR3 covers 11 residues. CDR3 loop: CASSYGQGAFF. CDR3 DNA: TGTGCCAGCAGCTACGGACAGGGAGCTTTCTTT.

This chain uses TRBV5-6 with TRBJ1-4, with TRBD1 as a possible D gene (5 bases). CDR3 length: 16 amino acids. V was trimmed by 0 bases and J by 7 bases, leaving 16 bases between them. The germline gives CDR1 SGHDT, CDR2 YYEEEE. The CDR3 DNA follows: TGTGCCAGCAGCTTGGAGGCTCGGAGGGGTTCTGAAAAACTGTTTTTT. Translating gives CASSLEARRGSEKLFF.

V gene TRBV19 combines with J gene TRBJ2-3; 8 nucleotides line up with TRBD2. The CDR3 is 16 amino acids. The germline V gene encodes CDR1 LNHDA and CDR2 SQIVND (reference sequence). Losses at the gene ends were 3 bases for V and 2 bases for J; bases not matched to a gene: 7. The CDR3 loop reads CASSIGRGAHTDTQYF. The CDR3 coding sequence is TGTGCCAGTAGTATCGGGCGGGGGGCCCACACAGATACGCAGTATTTT.

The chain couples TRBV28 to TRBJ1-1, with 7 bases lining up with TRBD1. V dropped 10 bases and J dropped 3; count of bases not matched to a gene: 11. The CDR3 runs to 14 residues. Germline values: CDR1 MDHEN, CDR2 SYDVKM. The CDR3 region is CATSVTGRDTEAFF. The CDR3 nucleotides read TGTGCCACTTCCGTGACAGGGCGGGACACTGAAGCTTTCTTT.

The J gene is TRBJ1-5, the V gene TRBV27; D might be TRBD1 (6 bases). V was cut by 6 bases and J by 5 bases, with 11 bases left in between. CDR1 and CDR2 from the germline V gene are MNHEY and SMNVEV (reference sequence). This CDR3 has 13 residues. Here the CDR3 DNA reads TGTGCCAGCAGCCAAGGGGGAGATCAGCCCCAGCATTTT. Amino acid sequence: CASSQGGDQPQHF.

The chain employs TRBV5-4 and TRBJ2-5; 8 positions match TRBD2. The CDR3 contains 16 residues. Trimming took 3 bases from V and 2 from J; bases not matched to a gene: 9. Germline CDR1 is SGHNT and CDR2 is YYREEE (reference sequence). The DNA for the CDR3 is TGTGCCAGCAGCTGCGGTAGCGGGGAGAGACAAGAGACCCAGTACTTC. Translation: CASSCGSGERQETQYF.

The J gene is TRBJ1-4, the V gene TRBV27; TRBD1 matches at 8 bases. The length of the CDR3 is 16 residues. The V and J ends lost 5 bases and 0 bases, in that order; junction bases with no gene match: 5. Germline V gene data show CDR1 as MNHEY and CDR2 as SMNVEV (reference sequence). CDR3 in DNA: TGTGCCAGCAGTACCGGACAGGGCGCAACTAATGAAAAACTGTTTTTT. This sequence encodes CASSTGQGATNEKLFF.

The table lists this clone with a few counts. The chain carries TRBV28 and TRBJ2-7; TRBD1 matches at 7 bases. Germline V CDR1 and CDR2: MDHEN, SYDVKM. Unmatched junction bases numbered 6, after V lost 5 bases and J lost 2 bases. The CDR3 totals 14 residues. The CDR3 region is CASSPLDRPYEQYF. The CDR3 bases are TGTGCCAGCAGTCCCCTGGACAGGCCCTACGAGCAGTACTTC. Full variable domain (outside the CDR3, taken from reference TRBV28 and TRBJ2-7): DVKVTQSSRYLVKRTGEKVFLECVQDMDHENMFWYRQDPGLGLRLIYFSYDVKMKEKGDIPEGYSVSREKKERFSLILESASTNQTSMYLCASSPLDRPYEQYFGPGTRLTVT.

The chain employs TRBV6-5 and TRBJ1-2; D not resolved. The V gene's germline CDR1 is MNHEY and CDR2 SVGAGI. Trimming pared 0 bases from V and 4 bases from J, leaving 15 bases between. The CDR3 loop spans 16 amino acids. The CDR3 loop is CASSYSEGAQSYGYTF. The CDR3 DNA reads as TGTGCCAGCAGTTACTCGGAGGGCGCCCAGAGCTATGGCTACACCTTC.

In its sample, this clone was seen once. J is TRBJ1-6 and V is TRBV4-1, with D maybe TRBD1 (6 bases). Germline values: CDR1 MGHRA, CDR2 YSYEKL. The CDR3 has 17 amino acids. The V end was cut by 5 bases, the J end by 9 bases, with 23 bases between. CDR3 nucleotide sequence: TGCGCCAGCAGCTCAGAAAAGCATCAGGGGAAGGTTTCACCCCTCCACTTT. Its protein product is CASSSEKHQGKVSPLHF.

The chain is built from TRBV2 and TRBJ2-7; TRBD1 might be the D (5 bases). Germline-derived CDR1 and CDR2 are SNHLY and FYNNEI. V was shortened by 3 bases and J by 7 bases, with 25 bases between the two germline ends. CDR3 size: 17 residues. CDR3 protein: CASSEGPWSGPYVEQYF. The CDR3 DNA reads TGTGCCAGCAGTGAGGGTCCGTGGTCAGGGCCCTACGTTGAGCAGTACTTC.

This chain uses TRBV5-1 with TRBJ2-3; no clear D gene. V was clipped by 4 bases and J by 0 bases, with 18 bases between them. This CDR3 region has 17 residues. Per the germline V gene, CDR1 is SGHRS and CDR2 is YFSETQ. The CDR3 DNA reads TGCGCCAGCAGCACCTTAACAGCTACCACTAGCACAGATACGCAGTATTTT. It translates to CASSTLTATTSTDTQYF.

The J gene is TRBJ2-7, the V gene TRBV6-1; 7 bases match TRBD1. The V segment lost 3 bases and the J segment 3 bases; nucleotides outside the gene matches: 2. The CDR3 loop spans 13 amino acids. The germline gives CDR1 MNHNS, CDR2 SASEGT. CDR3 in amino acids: CASSDRGIYEQYF. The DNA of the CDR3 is TGTGCCAGCAGTGACAGGGGGATCTACGAGCAGTACTTC.

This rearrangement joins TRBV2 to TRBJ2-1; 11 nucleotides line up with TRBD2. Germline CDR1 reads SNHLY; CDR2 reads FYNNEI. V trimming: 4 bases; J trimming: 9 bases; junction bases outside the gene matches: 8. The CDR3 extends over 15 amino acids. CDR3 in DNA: TGTGCCAGCAGTGTTAGGCTAGCGGGAGGCTGTGAGCAGTTCTTC. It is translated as CASSVRLAGGCEQFF.

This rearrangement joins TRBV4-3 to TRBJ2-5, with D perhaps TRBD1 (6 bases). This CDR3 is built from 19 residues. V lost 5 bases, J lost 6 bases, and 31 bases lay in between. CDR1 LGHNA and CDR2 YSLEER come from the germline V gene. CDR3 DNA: TGCGCCAGCAGCGACAAGCCTCGGCAGGGGCAGGTCCCCGCAAAGACCCAGTACTTC. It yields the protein CASSDKPRQGQVPAKTQYF.

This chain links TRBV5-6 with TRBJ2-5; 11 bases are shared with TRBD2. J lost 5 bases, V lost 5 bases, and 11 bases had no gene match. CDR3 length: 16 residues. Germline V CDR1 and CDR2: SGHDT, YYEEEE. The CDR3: CASSSPTPSGRETQYF. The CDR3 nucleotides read TGTGCCAGCAGTTCACCAACTCCTAGCGGGAGGGAGACCCAGTACTTC.

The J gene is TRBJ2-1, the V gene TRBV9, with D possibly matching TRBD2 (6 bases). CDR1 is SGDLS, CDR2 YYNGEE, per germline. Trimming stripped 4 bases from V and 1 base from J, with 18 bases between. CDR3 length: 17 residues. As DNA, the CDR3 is TGTGCCAGCAGCCCAGCCCCCAGGGACTGTTCCTACAATGAGCAGTTCTTC. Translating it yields CASSPAPRDCSYNEQFF.

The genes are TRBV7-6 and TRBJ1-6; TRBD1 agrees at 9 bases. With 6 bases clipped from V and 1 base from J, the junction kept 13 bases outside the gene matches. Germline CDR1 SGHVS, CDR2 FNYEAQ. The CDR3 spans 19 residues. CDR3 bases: TGTGCCAGCAGTCTCGAACGGACAGGGGACTGGTCCTATAATTCACCCCTCCACTTT. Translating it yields CASSLERTGDWSYNSPLHF.